This T cell receptor (beta chain) was recovered during a study of cytomegalovirus exposure and HLA in healthy donors. The PCR used 60 Vbeta and 13 Jbeta primers. The table came from immunoSEQ multiplex PCR; TCRdb's copy has only in-frame clones and leaves some out. Of about 150,000 clones listed, over 60% are singletons. Although they were nominally healthy when sampled, donors likely had unrecorded immune exposures. Germline assignment: CDR1 LGHNA and CDR2 YSLEER. Trimming pared 0 bases from V and 7 bases from J, leaving 13 bases between. There are 15 residues in the CDR3. The sequenced material came from PBMCs. The sequence came from a woman younger than 35 in good health and CMV-seronegative. This chain uses TRBV4-3 with TRBJ2-1; TRBD1 is a possible D gene (6 bases). The CDR3 nucleotides read TGCGCCAGCAGCCAAGACGGAGTCAGGGGAAATGAGCAGTTCTTC. Its translation: CASSQDGVRGNEQFF.